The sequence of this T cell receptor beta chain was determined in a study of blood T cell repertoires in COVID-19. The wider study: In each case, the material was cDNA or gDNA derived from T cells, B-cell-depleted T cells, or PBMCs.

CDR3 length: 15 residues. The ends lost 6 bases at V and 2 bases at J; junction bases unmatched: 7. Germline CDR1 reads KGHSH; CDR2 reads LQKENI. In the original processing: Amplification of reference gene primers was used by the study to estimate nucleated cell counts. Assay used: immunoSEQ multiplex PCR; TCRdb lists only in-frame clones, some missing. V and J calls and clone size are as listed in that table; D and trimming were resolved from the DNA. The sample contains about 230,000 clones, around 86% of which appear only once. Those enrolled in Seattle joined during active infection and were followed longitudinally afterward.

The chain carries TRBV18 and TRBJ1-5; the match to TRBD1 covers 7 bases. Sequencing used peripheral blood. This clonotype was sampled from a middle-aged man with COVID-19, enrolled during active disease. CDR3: CASSTTGSGNQPQHF. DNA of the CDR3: TGTGCCAGCTCGACGACAGGGTCCGGCAATCAGCCCCAGCATTTT.